The 7 T cell receptor beta chains presented below share a single source sample, sequenced in a study of Ad26.COV2.S vaccination and SARS-CoV-2 variants. Generated by immunoSEQ multiplex PCR, the TCRdb table keeps only in-frame clones and is missing some. The sample yields around 320,000 clones, around 86% seen once. As to treatment: some 20 received Ad26.COV2.S at low or high dose, single or two shots; about 5 received placebo; per-sample allocation not given. Each sample was drawn 63 days after the first injection (of vaccine or placebo). The input for sequencing was peripheral blood, taken in a trial of Ad26.COV2.S vaccine versus placebo. These receptors all stem from a person aged 18-65 years who received the Ad26.COV2.S COVID-19 vaccine or a placebo.

This clone occurred once. The same CDR3 is also encoded by other DNA sequences in this sample. The CDR3 loop reads CASSPPTGPSYEQYF. CDR3 bases: TGTGCCAGCAGTCCTCCCACAGGACCTTCCTACGAGCAGTACTTC. The V and J genes are TRBV5-6 and TRBJ2-7; D might be TRBD1 (5 bases). V lost 5 bases, J lost 1 base, and 16 bases lay in between. The CDR3 spans 15 residues. The germline gives CDR1 SGHDT, CDR2 YYEEEE.

J is TRBJ1-4 and V is TRBV18; 10 bases map to TRBD1. Germline V gene data show CDR1 as KGHSH and CDR2 as LQKENI. The CDR3 runs to 17 residues. Losses at the gene ends were 1 base for V and 3 bases for J; bases not matched to a gene: 5. The chain's CDR3 is CASSPQGQGSSNEKLFF. CDR3 DNA: TGTGCCAGCTCACCACAGGGACAGGGGTCCTCTAATGAAAAACTGTTTTTT.

Comment on this clone: The sample contains more than one DNA sequence encoding this CDR3. This chain links TRBV5-1 with TRBJ2-5, with D unclear. V lost 0 bases, J lost 3 bases, and 6 bases lay in between. In germline, CDR1 is SGHRS, CDR2 YFSETQ. The length of the CDR3 is 13 residues. In DNA, the CDR3 is TGCGCCAGCAGCTTGGGATTAGAAGAGACCCAGTACTTC. Protein: CASSLGLEETQYF.

The J gene is TRBJ1-4, the V gene TRBV14; tentatively, D is TRBD1 (5 bases). Germline loops: CDR1 SGHDN, CDR2 FVKESK. V was trimmed by 2 bases and J by 13 bases, leaving 20 bases between them. This CDR3 region has 15 residues. In DNA form, the CDR3 reads TGTGCCAGCAGCCAAAACCGGGACGCGGGCGGTGGACTGTTTTTT. The encoded protein is CASSQNRDAGGGLFF.

V and J are TRBV7-2 and TRBJ1-2, with TRBD1 as a possible D gene (5 bases). The CDR3 has 13 residues. V was pared by 4 bases and J by 2 bases, with 8 bases between. Germline loops: CDR1 SGHTA, CDR2 FQGNSA. The CDR3 reads CASSSGRNYGYTF. The CDR3 region has the DNA TGTGCCAGCAGCTCAGGGAGAAACTATGGCTACACCTTC.

The chain is built from TRBV7-3 and TRBJ2-1, with TRBD1 matching over 8 bases. CDR1 SGHTA and CDR2 FQGTGA come from the germline V gene. J was trimmed by 7 bases and V by 5 bases; bases with no gene match: 7. CDR3 size: 14 residues. CDR3 sequence: CASSPQGARNEQFF. The CDR3 nucleotides read TGTGCCAGCAGCCCCCAGGGGGCGCGAAATGAGCAGTTCTTC.

The rearrangement uses TRBV2 and TRBJ2-1, with TRBD1 identical over 9 bases. The CDR3 loop spans 18 amino acids. J was trimmed by 0 bases and V by 4 bases; bases with no gene match: 10. Germline assignment: CDR1 SNHLY and CDR2 FYNNEI. CDR3 protein: CASSGDRDYSSSYNEQFF. The CDR3 region has the DNA TGTGCCAGCAGTGGGGACAGGGACTACTCTAGCTCCTACAATGAGCAGTTCTTC.